This T cell receptor beta chain was retrieved from a study of blood T cell repertoires in COVID-19 (dated by TCRdb to 2018 to 2020). Study-wide context: The collaborator samples originated in the United States, Italy and Spain and spanned the acute and convalescent phases of COVID-19. The material from the prospective study consisted of cDNA or gDNA derived from T cells, B-cell-depleted T cells, or PBMCs. Subjects who had been exposed to COVID-19, were actively infected with it, or had recovered from it provided the deeply sampled blood TCRbeta repertoires that made up the dataset. The repertoires were made available in a free public database intended to serve as a resource for research on the immune response to SARS-CoV-2. Samples were obtained from the ongoing ImmuneRACE study (first 160 participants) and from some 1,200 subjects provided by 6 global collaborators. Sample metadata almost always included a de-identified subject ID, COVID-19 status, age in years and sex. Where available, HLA class I and class II types were obtained from metadata supplied by the sample provider rather than from assay-based typing. On the study overall, not on this receptor specifically: The quantity of clinical and demographic metadata differed by source and by participant and was supplied without curation.

This clone was counted only a few times. Its antigen is not yet known. No much larger clone exists at a distance of one base, and base qualities are not known. Another Seattle source contributed samples from volunteer blood donors who had recovered from COVID-19. Collaborating institutions collected whole blood in K2EDTA tubes following their own protocols. For TCRbeta analysis, collaborators shipped samples as frozen whole blood, isolated PBMCs, or DNA extracted from either of those sample types. The CDR3 goes from the cysteine to the phenylalanine over 15 residues. Of the read, only the CDR3 DNA is kept; its 45 bases are in frame from base 1. Based on the germline V gene, the CDR1 and CDR2 sequences are LGHNA and YNFKEQ. V is pruned by 2 bases and J by 0 bases, leaving 1 base of the junction without a gene match. The immunoSEQ Assay, a bias-controlled multiplex PCR, was used to amplify TCRbeta CDR3 regions from genomic DNA. Concerning the study's data processing: Nucleated cell counts per sample were estimated from amplification of reference gene primers within the assay. Sequence reads were collapsed and filtered to measure the absolute abundance of every unique TCRbeta CDR3 rearrangement. For each sample, productive Simpson clonality was calculated as the square root of Simpson's diversity index over productive rearrangements. TCRdb re-hosts the immuneACCESS table, in-frame sequences only. Its copies lack some clones; in the studies checked, an unresolved V gene accounts for under half of them, and the cause for the rest is not known. V and J calls and clone size are copied from that table; D and trimming were computed from the DNA. The sample table lists 200,000 to 250,000 clones, 75% to 90% of them with a count of one. The ten largest clones add up to more than 5.5% of the sample.

This receptor chain uses TRBV4-2 and TRBJ1-2; 9 central bases correspond to TRBD1. The sequenced sample was peripheral blood. This clonotype was obtained from a man aged 55 to 70 who had recovered from COVID-19. In nucleotides, the sequence is TGTGCCAGCAGCCAATGGGACAGGGCTAACTATGGCTACACCTTC. This encodes CASSQWDRANYGYTF.